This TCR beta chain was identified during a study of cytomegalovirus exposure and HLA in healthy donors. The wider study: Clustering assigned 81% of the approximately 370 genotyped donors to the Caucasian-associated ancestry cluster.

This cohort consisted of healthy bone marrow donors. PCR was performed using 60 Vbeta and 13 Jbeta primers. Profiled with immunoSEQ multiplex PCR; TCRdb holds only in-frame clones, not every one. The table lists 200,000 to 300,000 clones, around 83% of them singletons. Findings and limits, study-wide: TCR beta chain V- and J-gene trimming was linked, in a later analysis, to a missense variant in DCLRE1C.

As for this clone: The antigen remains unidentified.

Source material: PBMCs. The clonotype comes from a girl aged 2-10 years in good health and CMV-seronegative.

The CDR3: CASSLSGFIDTQYF. CDR3 sequence (DNA): TGTGCCAGCAGCTTATCGGGGTTTATAGATACGCAGTATTTT. The V call is TRBV7-9, the J call TRBJ2-3, with D possibly TRBD2 on 5 matching bases. Looked up from germline, CDR1 is SEHNR and CDR2 is FQNEAQ (reference sequence). CDR3 length: 14 amino acids. V was shortened by 2 bases and J by 5 bases, with 11 bases between the two germline ends.